A single sample gave rise to the 20 T cell receptor beta chains below, sequenced in a study of blood T cell repertoires in COVID-19. Measured with immunoSEQ multiplex PCR; TCRdb has only the in-frame clones, and not every one. The sample records roughly 130,000 clones, around 87% being singletons. Sequencing used peripheral blood. Source of these receptors: a woman aged 55-69 years with acute or convalescent COVID-19.

Here the CDR3 reads CASSFLAEDTQYF. CDR3 nucleotide sequence: TGTGCCAGCAGTTTCCTAGCGGAAGATACGCAGTATTTT. V usage is TRBV27 and J usage is TRBJ2-3; 7 nucleotides align to TRBD2. This CDR3 contains 13 residues. Germline CDR1 is MNHEY and CDR2 is SMNVEV (reference sequence). Trimming at V came to 3 bases and at J to 5 bases, leaving 2 bases not matched to a gene.

The genes are TRBV19 and TRBJ2-1; 8 bases match TRBD1. The CDR3 loop spans 15 amino acids. The V gene end was trimmed by 6 bases and the J gene end by 3 bases; junction bases not matched to a gene: 7. Germline CDR1 LNHDA, CDR2 SQIVND (reference sequence). The CDR3 loop reads CASRGTGENYNEQFF. CDR3 nucleotides: TGTGCCAGTAGAGGGACAGGCGAGAACTACAATGAGCAGTTCTTC.

The chain combines TRBV5-5 with TRBJ1-1, with 8 bases aligning to TRBD1. Per the germline V gene, CDR1 is SGHKS and CDR2 is YYEKEE (reference sequence). The CDR3 sequence is 13 residues long. After removal of 5 bases from V and 4 bases from J, the junction contained 4 bases not matched to a gene. CDR3 protein: CASRNQGATEAFF. The CDR3 DNA reads TGTGCCAGCAGGAACCAGGGGGCCACTGAAGCTTTCTTT.

The sample holds a few counts of this clone. CDR3 in DNA: TGTGCCAGCAGCTTAGGTCAGGGGGCAGAGCCCCAGCATTTT. Protein product: CASSLGQGAEPQHF. The rearrangement joins TRBV7-9 to TRBJ1-5; 8 bases are shared with TRBD1. The germline gives CDR1 SEHNR, CDR2 FQNEAQ (reference sequence). The trim removed 1 base at V and 8 bases at J, leaving 4 bases unmatched. The CDR3 is 14 amino acids.

CDR3 protein: CASSLVLAPYNEQFF. The DNA of the CDR3 is TGTGCCAGCAGCTTGGTGCTAGCGCCCTACAATGAGCAGTTCTTC. J is TRBJ2-1 and V is TRBV7-3, with D possibly matching TRBD2 (6 bases). CDR1 is SGHTA, CDR2 FQGTGA, per germline. The length of the CDR3 is 15 residues. Trimming pared 3 bases from V and 2 bases from J, leaving 11 bases between.

This chain uses TRBV19 with TRBJ1-5; 8 bases align to TRBD1. V lost 5 bases, J lost 4 bases, and 16 bases stayed unmatched. The CDR3 loop spans 18 amino acids. Germline V gene data show CDR1 as LNHDA and CDR2 as SQIVND (reference sequence). The CDR3 region has the DNA TGTGCCAGTAGTGTTTATTGGGTCGACAGGGGAAGGAATCAGCCCCAGCATTTT. Translation gives CASSVYWVDRGRNQPQHF.

This clone was counted a single time. The CDR3 region has the DNA TGTGCCAGCAGCATTGGCCCATTCTATGGCTACACCTTC. Translated, it gives CASSIGPFYGYTF. This chain connects TRBV5-4 to TRBJ1-2; no firm D call. CDR3 length: 13 amino acids. Trimming removed 4 bases at V and 4 bases at J, with 11 bases between. Germline-derived CDR1 and CDR2 are SGHNT and YYREEE (reference sequence).

This chain links TRBV30 with TRBJ1-4; TRBD1 might be the D (5 bases). V was clipped by 0 bases and J by 10 bases, with 12 bases between them. This CDR3 is 13 amino acids long. Per the germline V gene, CDR1 is GTSNPN and CDR2 is SVGIG (reference sequence). CDR3 sequence: CAWSVRVRGKLFF. Here the CDR3 DNA reads TGTGCCTGGAGTGTACGGGTTAGGGGAAAACTGTTTTTT.

J is TRBJ1-1 and V is TRBV5-1; D is ambiguous. The ends were cut back, 2 bases at V and 3 bases at J, with 8 bases in the middle. The CDR3 contains 13 residues. Germline assignment: CDR1 SGHRS and CDR2 YFSETQ. The CDR3 DNA reads TGCGCCAGCAGCTTAGTTGGAGACACTGAAGCTTTCTTT. Residues: CASSLVGDTEAFF.

This chain connects TRBV5-1 to TRBJ2-5; 10 positions agree with TRBD2. Trimming cost V 0 bases and J 3 bases; bases outside gene matches: 2. This CDR3 spans 15 amino acids. CDR1 is SGHRS and CDR2 is YFSETQ in the germline V gene. DNA for the CDR3: TGCGCCAGCAGCTTGGAGGGACTAGCGAAAGAGACCCAGTACTTC. This translates into CASSLEGLAKETQYF.

V and J are TRBV2 and TRBJ2-2; 7 bases map to TRBD1. V gave up 5 bases and J gave up 4 bases; unmatched junction bases: 1. The germline CDR1 and CDR2 sequences are SNHLY and FYNNEI. This CDR3 comprises 13 residues. As DNA, the CDR3 is TGTGCCAGCAGTAGGGACAGCACCGGGGAGCTGTTTTTT. Protein sequence: CASSRDSTGELFF.

J is TRBJ1-1 and V is TRBV11-3, with D unclear. V was clipped by 1 base and J by 5 bases, with 11 bases between them. CDR1 is SGHNT and CDR2 is YENEEA in the germline V gene. The CDR3 is made up of 14 amino acids. This CDR3 reads CASSLAGFGTEAFF. CDR3 sequence (DNA): TGTGCCAGCAGCTTAGCGGGGTTTGGGACTGAAGCTTTCTTT.

The chain employs TRBV7-2 and TRBJ2-7; TRBD2 might be the D (5 bases). The germline V and J ends were trimmed by 5 bases and 2 bases, with 25 bases remaining between them. The CDR3 runs 18 residues. Germline CDR1 is SGHTA and CDR2 is FQGNSA. DNA of the CDR3: TGTGCCAGCAGCCCCTACATGACGAGCGGAACTTCCACCTACGAGCAGTACTTC. Translating gives CASSPYMTSGTSTYEQYF.

This clone occurred a few times. J is TRBJ2-3 and V is TRBV2; 7 bases align to TRBD2. Per germline, CDR1 SNHLY and CDR2 FYNNEI. The CDR3 has 16 residues. With V trimmed by 1 base and J by 0 bases, 4 bases remained unmatched. CDR3 DNA sequence: TGTGCCAGCAGTGAAGGGCTAGCGGTGAGCACAGATACGCAGTATTTT. It is translated as CASSEGLAVSTDTQYF.

This chain joins TRBV2 and TRBJ1-1; possible D gene TRBD1, 5 bases. The length of the CDR3 is 15 residues. Germline lookup yields CDR1 SNHLY and CDR2 FYNNEI. Trimming removed 0 bases from V and 4 bases from J, with 12 bases in between. Written as DNA, the CDR3 is TGTGCCAGCAGTGAAGCGCGGGGGAGTCGCACTGAAGCTTTCTTT. Translated: CASSEARGSRTEAFF.

The gene calls are TRBV18 and TRBJ2-5; D is perhaps TRBD2 (5 bases). Germline CDR1 KGHSH, CDR2 LQKENI. CDR3 length: 14 residues. V shed 2 bases and J shed 2 bases, with 9 bases lying between them. The CDR3 here is CASSPLGRQETQYF. The DNA for the CDR3 is TGTGCCAGCTCACCATTGGGGAGACAAGAGACCCAGTACTTC.

The V gene is TRBV6-5, the J gene TRBJ2-3; TRBD2 might be the D (6 bases). V was clipped by 6 bases and J by 2 bases, with 12 bases between them. The CDR3 covers 14 residues. The germline CDR1 and CDR2 sequences are MNHEY and SVGAGI. The CDR3 protein is CASRASANTDTQYF. CDR3 DNA sequence: TGTGCCAGCAGGGCTAGCGCGAACACAGATACGCAGTATTTT.

The CDR3 is CASSSGQGGTNEKLFF. The CDR3 bases are TGCGCCAGCAGCTCGGGACAGGGCGGCACTAATGAAAAACTGTTTTTT. The V call is TRBV5-1, the J call TRBJ1-4; 9 bases are shared with TRBD1. V was clipped by 3 bases and J by 2 bases; unmatched bases: 5. The CDR3 sequence is 16 residues long. Germline loops: CDR1 SGHRS, CDR2 YFSETQ. The whole variable domain, remainder taken from reference TRBV5-1 and TRBJ1-4, is KAGVTQTPRYLIKTRGQQVTLSCSPISGHRSVSWYQQTPGQGLQFLFEYFSETQRNKGNFPGRFSGRQFSNSRSEMNVSTLELGDSALYLCASSSGQGGTNEKLFFGSGTQLSVL.

J is TRBJ2-2 and V is TRBV3-1 (or the pseudogene TRBV3-2); 8 bases are a match to TRBD2. With V trimmed by 1 base and J by 7 bases, 8 bases remained unmatched. The CDR3 sequence is 16 residues long. Looked up from germline, CDR1 is LGHDT and CDR2 is YNNKEL (reference sequence). CDR3 DNA sequence: TGTGCCAGCAGCCAAGGGAATAGCGGGATTGGCGGGGAGCTGTTTTTT. Its protein is CASSQGNSGIGGELFF.

J is TRBJ1-1 and V is TRBV11-3, with D maybe TRBD1 (6 bases). The CDR3 consists of 15 residues. From germline, CDR1 is SGHNT and CDR2 YENEEA. V shed 6 bases and J shed 4 bases, with 18 bases lying between them. This CDR3 is CASSHRVESSTEAFF. CDR3 sequence (DNA): TGTGCCAGCAGTCACAGGGTGGAAAGTAGCACTGAAGCTTTCTTT.